This is a list of T cell receptor beta chains from one sample in a study of T cells in Graves' hyperthyroidism and ophthalmopathy. TCRdb ran MiXCR on the multiplex PCR reads and lists one entry per CDR3 protein. The sample includes roughly 650,000 distinct CDR3 sequences, around 16% of them seen just once. Specimen: blood. The origin of the receptors is a woman in her thirties or forties with Graves' ophthalmopathy. Both conserved end residues are part of each CDR3. Each record gives: D gene, V gene, J gene, clone size, CDR3 DNA, CDR3 protein. D genes are given only for firm matches. Clone sizes are given selectively: once, few, many, or a class where the clone is expanded.

D gene: NA
V gene: TRBV2
J gene: TRBJ1-5
clone size: many
CDR3 DNA: TGTGCCAGCATGGGGGAGGGACAGCCCCAGCATTTT
CDR3 protein: CASMGEGQPQHF

D gene: TRBD1
V gene: TRBV7-8
J gene: TRBJ2-5
clone size: many
CDR3 DNA: TGTGCCAGCAGCGGAACCCGACAGGGAAACCAGTACTTC
CDR3 protein: CASSGTRQGNQYF

D gene: TRBD1
V gene: TRBV2
J gene: TRBJ1-5
clone size: many
CDR3 DNA: TGTGCCAGCATCATTGACAGGGGCGACAATCAGCCCCAGCATTTT
CDR3 protein: CASIIDRGDNQPQHF

D gene: NA
V gene: TRBV5-1
J gene: TRBJ2-5
clone size: few
CDR3 DNA: TGCGCCAGCAGCGCGGCCGGGGCCGGAGAGACCCAGTACTTC
CDR3 protein: CASSAAGAGETQYF

D gene: NA
V gene: TRBV19
J gene: TRBJ1-1
clone size: few
CDR3 DNA: TGTGCCAGTAGTATCCGGGCCATGAACACTGAAGCTTTCTTT
CDR3 protein: CASSIRAMNTEAFF

D gene: TRBD2
V gene: TRBV29-1
J gene: TRBJ2-7
clone size: few
CDR3 DNA: TGCAGCGTTTACCGGGACTACCCTTCCTACGAGCAGTACTTC
CDR3 protein: CSVYRDYPSYEQYF

D gene: TRBD2
V gene: TRBV5-5
J gene: TRBJ2-1
clone size: NA
CDR3 DNA: TGTGCCAGCAGCTTGAGAGGGACTAGCGGGAACCAGTTCTTC
CDR3 protein: CASSLRGTSGNQFF

D gene: NA
V gene: TRBV5-1
J gene: TRBJ1-2
clone size: NA
CDR3 DNA: TGCGCCAGCAGCCCCTACCCTGGACAGCCTTCCTATGGCTACACCTTC
CDR3 protein: CASSPYPGQPSYGYTF

D gene: NA
V gene: TRBV28
J gene: TRBJ2-6
clone size: NA
CDR3 DNA: TGTGCCAGCAGGGGACACGAGTCTGGGGCCAACGTCCTGACTTTC
CDR3 protein: CASRGHESGANVLTF

D gene: TRBD1
V gene: TRBV19
J gene: TRBJ1-2
clone size: NA
CDR3 DNA: TGTGCCAGTAGTAACCGACAGGGGATGGGCTATGGCTACACCTTC
CDR3 protein: CASSNRQGMGYGYTF

D gene: NA
V gene: TRBV5-1
J gene: TRBJ2-7
clone size: few
CDR3 DNA: TGCGCCAGCAGCTCCGGGACCTCCGATTACTACGAGCAGTACTTC
CDR3 protein: CASSSGTSDYYEQYF

D gene: NA
V gene: TRBV28
J gene: TRBJ2-7
clone size: many
CDR3 DNA: TGTGCCAGCAGTTTAGAGGACACCTCCTACGAGCAGTACTTC
CDR3 protein: CASSLEDTSYEQYF

D gene: TRBD2
V gene: TRBV5-1
J gene: TRBJ2-7
clone size: many
CDR3 DNA: TGCGCCAGCGGGTGGACGGGAGGGCCTTACGAGCAGTACTTC
CDR3 protein: CASGWTGGPYEQYF

D gene: NA
V gene: TRBV28
J gene: TRBJ1-1
clone size: NA
CDR3 DNA: TGTGCCAGCAGCTTATCCCGGGGAGTCACTGAAGCTTTCTTT
CDR3 protein: CASSLSRGVTEAFF

D gene: TRBD1
V gene: TRBV19
J gene: TRBJ2-3
clone size: NA
CDR3 DNA: TGTGCCAGTAGTAACAGGGGTCCCGCTGATACGCAGTATTTT
CDR3 protein: CASSNRGPADTQYF

D gene: NA
V gene: TRBV5-1
J gene: TRBJ2-2
clone size: NA
CDR3 DNA: TGCGCCAGCAGCTTGGTGGTGGCCGGGGCCGCCGGGGAGCTGTTTTTT
CDR3 protein: CASSLVVAGAAGELFF

D gene: NA
V gene: TRBV7-2
J gene: TRBJ2-2
clone size: many
CDR3 DNA: TGTGCCAGCAGCTTTGTGGGCCCCACCGGGGAGCTGTTTTTT
CDR3 protein: CASSFVGPTGELFF

D gene: NA
V gene: TRBV3-1
J gene: TRBJ2-3
clone size: many
CDR3 DNA: TGTGCCAGCAGCTGGGGACCGAGGGGCGATACGCAGTATTTT
CDR3 protein: CASSWGPRGDTQYF

D gene: NA
V gene: TRBV18
J gene: TRBJ1-1
clone size: many
CDR3 DNA: TGTGCCAGCTCACCGAGCAAGAACACTGAAGCTTTCTTT
CDR3 protein: CASSPSKNTEAFF

D gene: TRBD1
V gene: TRBV3-1
J gene: TRBJ1-1
clone size: many
CDR3 DNA: TGTGCCAGCAGCCACCGGGACAGGGGGAGGACTGAAGCTTTCTTT
CDR3 protein: CASSHRDRGRTEAFF